This TCR beta chain is drawn from a study of T cell responses to AZD1222 COVID-19 vaccine. Study-level points and caveats: Nearly half of spike-specific TCRs reportedly target unmutated variant regions. Donors in the cohort were predominantly white British and more often female, and clonal diversity was possibly underestimated.

This clone was counted a few times. Antigen unknown. Measured with immunoSEQ multiplex PCR; TCRdb has only the in-frame clones, and not every one. The table includes 55,000 to 65,000 clones, roughly 80% detected once. The TCR sequence derives from an adult who received the AZD1222 COVID-19 vaccine. The sample consisted of peripheral blood, taken 28 days after the second AZD1222 dose.

The CDR3 is CASSAVGDRVHSPTEAFF. The CDR3 bases are TGTGCCAGCAGTGCTGTGGGGGACCGGGTCCACTCGCCCACTGAAGCTTTCTTT. The J gene is TRBJ1-1, the V gene TRBV28, with D perhaps matching TRBD1 (5 bases). This CDR3 spans 18 amino acids. Germline CDR1 reads MDHEN; CDR2 reads SYDVKM. V lost 5 bases and J lost 4, with 26 bases in between.